What follows are 17 T cell receptor beta chains derived from one specimen sequenced in a study of T-cell reconstitution after alpha-beta-depleted transplantation in children. Researchers prepared the TCRbeta library using unique molecular identifiers, the study reports. TCRdb redid the calling of the PCR reads with MiXCR, one entry per CDR3 protein. The repertoire consists of 250,000 to 400,000 distinct CDR3 sequences, with over 20% occurring once and the leading ten covering roughly 9.8%. The material sequenced was PBMCs, mostly from graft donor cells, taken 180 days after TCRalphabeta/CD19-depleted stem cell transplant. These receptors were obtained from a male patient younger than 18 who had a stem cell transplant for acute lymphoblastic leukemia, so the T cells may come from the graft donor.

This clonotype turned up a few times. The chain employs TRBV9 and TRBJ2-7, with D hard to call. Trimming took off 1 base at V and 7 bases at J, with 12 bases between the two ends. This CDR3 contains 13 residues. Germline-derived CDR1 and CDR2 are SGDLS and YYNGEE. The CDR3 here is CASSVPMGWEQYF. The CDR3 DNA is TGTGCCAGCAGCGTACCTATGGGGTGGGAGCAGTACTTC.

The chain combines TRBV2 with TRBJ1-5; TRBD1 might be the D (6 bases). CDR1 is SNHLY, CDR2 FYNNEI, per germline. There are 15 residues in the CDR3. V lost 7 bases and J 0 bases, leaving 13 bases between the germline ends. CDR3 region: CASTSQGTSNQPQHF. In DNA form, the CDR3 reads TGTGCCAGCACTAGTCAGGGGACTAGCAATCAGCCCCAGCATTTT.

The V call is TRBV5-1, the J call TRBJ2-5; the D gene is possibly TRBD1 (5 bases). Trimming removed 6 bases at V and 5 bases at J, with 17 bases between. The CDR3 is 14 residues long. Looked up from germline, CDR1 is SGHRS and CDR2 is YFSETQ. CDR3 amino acids: CASTMTETGETQYF. In nucleotides, the CDR3 is TGCGCCAGCACCATGACAGAAACCGGGGAGACCCAGTACTTC.

This clonotype was seen only once. V is TRBV20-1 and J is TRBJ1-4; D not resolved. Trimming stripped 6 bases from V and 0 bases from J, with 17 bases between. The CDR3 contains 16 residues. Germline loops: CDR1 DFQATT, CDR2 SNEGSKA (reference sequence). CDR3 residues: CSAARGGLATNEKLFF. The CDR3 bases are TGCAGTGCGGCCCGAGGAGGACTCGCAACTAATGAAAAACTGTTTTTT.

This clonotype was detected only a few times. The chain joins TRBV20-1 to TRBJ2-1; D remains ambiguous. V was pared by 6 bases and J by 3 bases, with 6 bases between. This CDR3 spans 11 amino acids. CDR1 DFQATT and CDR2 SNEGSKA come from the germline V gene (reference sequence). The CDR3 loop reads CSAQDYNEQFF. Here the CDR3 DNA reads TGCAGTGCCCAGGACTACAATGAGCAGTTCTTC.

There are a few counts of this clonotype. This chain links TRBV20-1 with TRBJ1-3; D ambiguous. Trimming stripped 3 bases from V and 3 bases from J, with 12 bases between. Germline assignment: CDR1 DFQATT and CDR2 SNEGSKA (reference sequence). This CDR3 is 14 amino acids long. CDR3 in amino acids: CSARSGVVGNTIYF. The CDR3 nucleotides read TGCAGTGCTAGGTCTGGGGTAGTTGGAAACACCATATATTTT.

This clonotype appeared once. V is TRBV20-1 and J is TRBJ1-2, with D perhaps TRBD1 (5 bases). The CDR3 runs 15 residues. CDR1 and CDR2 from the germline V gene are DFQATT and SNEGSKA (reference sequence). Between the trimmed V and J ends, which lost 5 bases and 3 bases, there was a span of 19 bases. DNA of the CDR3: TGCAGTGCTTCCTTGACAGTGGGGGTTTACTATGGCTACACCTTC. It encodes CSASLTVGVYYGYTF.

The sample holds a few counts of this clonotype. The rearrangement joins TRBV29-1 to TRBJ2-5; 12 bases fit TRBD2. Losses at the gene ends were 4 bases for V and 9 bases for J; bases not matched to a gene: 6. Germline CDR1 SQVTM, CDR2 ANQGSEA. The CDR3 sequence is 13 residues long. The CDR3 coding sequence is TGCAGCGTTGGCTCTAGCGGGAGGGTGGCCCAGTACTTC. Translated, it gives CSVGSSGRVAQYF.

The table lists this clonotype with a count of one. The chain joins TRBV24-1 to TRBJ1-3, with D tentatively TRBD1 (6 bases). Trimming took 6 bases from V and 0 from J, leaving 14 bases between them. The germline V gene encodes CDR1 KGHDR and CDR2 SFDVKD. The CDR3 length is 16 residues. CDR3 bases: TGTGCCACCAGTTCCCCGACAGGACACTCTGGAAACACCATATATTTT. This encodes CATSSPTGHSGNTIYF.

The sample holds a few counts of this clonotype. The DNA of the CDR3 is TGTGCCAGCAGCTTGGGTGGGACAGGGCATTCACCCCTCCACTTT. This codes for CASSLGGTGHSPLHF. The chain recombines TRBV7-6 with TRBJ1-6; TRBD1 aligns across 9 bases. V shed 3 bases and J 8 bases; nucleotides not matched to a gene: 5. The germline V gene has CDR1 SGHVS and CDR2 FNYEAQ. There are 15 residues in the CDR3.

J is TRBJ2-3 and V is TRBV29-1, with 12 bases lining up with TRBD2. Germline CDR1 reads SQVTM; CDR2 reads ANQGSEA. The length of the CDR3 is 17 residues. With 3 bases clipped from V and 3 bases from J, the junction kept 10 bases outside the gene matches. CDR3 DNA: TGCAGCGTTGAGCCAGCGACTAGCGGGAGCTGGACAGATACGCAGTATTTT. Translating gives CSVEPATSGSWTDTQYF.

The chain is built from TRBV24-1 and TRBJ2-5; 7 bases are a match to TRBD1. This CDR3 comprises 15 residues. Germline values: CDR1 KGHDR, CDR2 SFDVKD. V lost 3 bases to trimming and J lost 2 bases; unmatched junction nucleotides: 5. In DNA form, the CDR3 reads TGTGCCACCAGTGATCTACAGGGGCTACAAGAGACCCAGTACTTC. Amino acids: CATSDLQGLQETQYF.

This sequence joins TRBV2 and TRBJ2-1; D might be TRBD2 (6 bases). Germline V gene data show CDR1 as SNHLY and CDR2 as FYNNEI. V was cut by 6 bases and J by 7 bases, with 19 bases left in between. This CDR3 region has 15 residues. The CDR3 DNA reads as TGTGCCAGCAGGGATCCGGAGGGCCCAAGGAATGAGCAGTTCTTC. Translation gives CASRDPEGPRNEQFF.

This chain connects TRBV13 to TRBJ2-7; a weak D match, TRBD1 (6 bases). From germline, CDR1 is PRHDT and CDR2 FYEKMQ (reference sequence). The ends were cut back, 4 bases at V and 3 bases at J, with 13 bases in the middle. The CDR3 covers 14 residues. The CDR3 region has the DNA TGTGCCAGCAGCTCGACAGGTGTATTCTACGAGCAGTACTTC. As protein: CASSSTGVFYEQYF.

This clonotype was seen only a few times. The chain uses TRBV24-1 and TRBJ1-3; D is unresolved. The CDR3 has 16 residues. Trimming removed 4 bases from V and 2 bases from J, with 14 bases in between. Per the germline V gene, CDR1 is KGHDR and CDR2 is SFDVKD. CDR3: CATSDPSAGTGNTIYF. The CDR3 DNA is TGTGCCACCAGTGACCCCTCAGCGGGAACTGGAAACACCATATATTTT.

The CDR3 DNA follows: TGCGCCAGCAGCCACTCCGGGACAGGGTCCTACGAGCAGTACTTC. It encodes CASSHSGTGSYEQYF. This chain links TRBV4-1 with TRBJ2-7, with 9 bases fitting TRBD1. This CDR3 contains 15 residues. Per germline, CDR1 MGHRA and CDR2 YSYEKL. Trimming at V came to 3 bases and at J to 1 base, leaving 4 bases not matched to a gene.

This clonotype was detected only a few times. The gene calls are TRBV10-2 and TRBJ2-1; 10 positions agree with TRBD2. In germline, CDR1 is WSHSY, CDR2 SAAADI. The CDR3 is 16 residues long. Losses at the gene ends were 0 bases for V and 7 bases for J; bases not matched to a gene: 6. The CDR3 sequence is CASSESSSGRRNEQFF. CDR3 nucleotides: TGCGCCAGCAGTGAGTCCAGTAGCGGGAGGAGAAATGAGCAGTTCTTC.